This T cell receptor beta chain came from a study of B cell selection in AIRE deficiency. Regulatory T cells were sorted as CD4+CD25hiCD127low/negative. General study findings and limits: Shared Treg sequences had shorter CDR3s, biased toward rearrangements with few non-templated insertions. Healthy Tconv contained about two fifths of shared healthy Treg sequences; only TCRbeta sequenced.

TCRdb's copy holds only in-frame clones and misses some; the assay was immunoSEQ multiplex PCR. The sample includes around 26,000 clones, about 92% of them seen just once. This CDR3 has 11 residues. The germline V gene encodes CDR1 SGHAT and CDR2 FQNNGV. V dropped 1 base and J dropped 11 bases, with 8 bases sitting between them. On this clone itself: Its antigen remains unknown.

This receptor was identified in a human donor in good health. The V and J genes are TRBV11-2 and TRBJ1-1; no clear D gene. The sequencing input was CD4+CD25+ Tregs sorted from PBMCs. The DNA of the CDR3 is TGTGCCAGCAGCTTAGGACTGGGGGCTTTCTTT. Encoded protein: CASSLGLGAFF. Using reference TRBV11-2 and TRBJ1-1 for the parts outside the CDR3, the full variable domain is EAGVAQSPRYKIIEKRQSVAFWCNPISGHATLYWYQQILGQGPKLLIQFQNNGVVDDSQLPKDRFSAERLKGVDSTLKIQPAKLEDSAVYLCASSLGLGAFFGQGTRLTVV.